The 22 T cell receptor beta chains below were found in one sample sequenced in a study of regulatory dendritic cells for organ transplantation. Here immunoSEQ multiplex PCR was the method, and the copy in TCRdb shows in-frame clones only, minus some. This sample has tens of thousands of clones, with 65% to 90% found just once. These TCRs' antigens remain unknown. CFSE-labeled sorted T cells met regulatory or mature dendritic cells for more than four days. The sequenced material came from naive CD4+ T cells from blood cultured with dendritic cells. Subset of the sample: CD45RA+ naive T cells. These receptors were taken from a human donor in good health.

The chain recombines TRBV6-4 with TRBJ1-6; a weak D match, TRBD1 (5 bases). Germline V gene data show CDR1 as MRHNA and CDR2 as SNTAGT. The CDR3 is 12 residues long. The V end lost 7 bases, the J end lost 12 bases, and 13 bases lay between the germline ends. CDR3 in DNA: TGTGCCAGCAAAAAGGAGAGGGGACCCCTCCACTTT. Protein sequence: CASKKERGPLHF.

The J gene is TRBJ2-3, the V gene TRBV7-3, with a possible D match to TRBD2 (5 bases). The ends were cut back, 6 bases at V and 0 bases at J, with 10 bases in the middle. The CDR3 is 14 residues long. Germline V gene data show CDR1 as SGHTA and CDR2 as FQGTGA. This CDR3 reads CASSPGLSTDTQYF. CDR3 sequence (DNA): TGTGCCAGCAGTCCTGGACTGAGCACAGATACGCAGTATTTT.

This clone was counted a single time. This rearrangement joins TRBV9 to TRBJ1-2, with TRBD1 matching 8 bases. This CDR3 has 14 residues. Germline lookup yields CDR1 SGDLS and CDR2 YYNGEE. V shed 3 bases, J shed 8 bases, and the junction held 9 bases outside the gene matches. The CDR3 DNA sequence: TGTGCCAGCAGCGCGAATACCCCAGGGGGCGGCTACACCTTC. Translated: CASSANTPGGGYTF. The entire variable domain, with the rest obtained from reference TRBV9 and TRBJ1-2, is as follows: DSGVTQTPKHLITATGQRVTLRCSPRSGDLSVYWYQQSLDQGLQFLIQYYNGEERAKGNILERFSAQQFPDLHSELNLSSLELGDSALYFCASSANTPGGGYTFGSGTRLTVV.

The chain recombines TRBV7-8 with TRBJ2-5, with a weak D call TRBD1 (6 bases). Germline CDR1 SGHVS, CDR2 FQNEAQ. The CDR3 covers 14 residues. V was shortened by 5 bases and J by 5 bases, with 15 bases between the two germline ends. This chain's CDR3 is CASSPQGAWETQYF. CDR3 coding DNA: TGTGCCAGCAGCCCACAGGGCGCGTGGGAGACCCAGTACTTC. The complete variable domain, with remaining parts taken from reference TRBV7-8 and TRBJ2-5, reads GAGVSQSPRYKVAKRGQDVALRCDPISGHVSLFWYQQALGQGPEFLTYFQNEAQLDKSGLPSDRFFAERPEGSVSTLKIQRTQQEDSAVYLCASSPQGAWETQYFGPGTRLLVL.

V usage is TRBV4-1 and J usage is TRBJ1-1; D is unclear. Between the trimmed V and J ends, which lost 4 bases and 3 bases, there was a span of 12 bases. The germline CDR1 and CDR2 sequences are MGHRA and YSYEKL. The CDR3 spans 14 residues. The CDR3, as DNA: TGCGCCAGCAGCCTCCGGCATCGGGACACTGAAGCTTTCTTT. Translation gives CASSLRHRDTEAFF.

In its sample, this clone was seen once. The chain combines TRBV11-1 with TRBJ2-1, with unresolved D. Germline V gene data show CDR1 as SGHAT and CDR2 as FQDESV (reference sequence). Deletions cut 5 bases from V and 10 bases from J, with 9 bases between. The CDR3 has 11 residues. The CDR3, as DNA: TGTGCCAGCAGCCTCGGACCAGAGCAGTTCTTC. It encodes CASSLGPEQFF.

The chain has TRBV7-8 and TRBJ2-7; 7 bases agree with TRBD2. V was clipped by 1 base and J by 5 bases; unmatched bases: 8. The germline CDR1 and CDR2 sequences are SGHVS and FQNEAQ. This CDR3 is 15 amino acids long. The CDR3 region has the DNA TGTGCCAGCAGCTTAGTCGGGGGGAGCCTCGACGAGCAGTACTTC. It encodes CASSLVGGSLDEQYF.

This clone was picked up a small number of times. CDR3 nucleotide sequence: TGCGCCAGCAGCCCACTTAATTCACCCCTCCACTTT. Protein product: CASSPLNSPLHF. The chain combines TRBV4-1 with TRBJ1-6; D ambiguous. CDR3 length equals 12 residues. Per the germline V gene, CDR1 is MGHRA and CDR2 is YSYEKL. V shed 4 bases and J shed 6 bases, with 4 bases lying between them.

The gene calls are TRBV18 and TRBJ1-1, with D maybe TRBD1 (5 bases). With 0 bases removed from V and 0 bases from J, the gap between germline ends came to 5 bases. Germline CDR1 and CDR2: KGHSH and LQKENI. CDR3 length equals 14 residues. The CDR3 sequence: CASSPPGVNTEAFF. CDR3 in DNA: TGTGCCAGCTCACCACCGGGGGTGAACACTGAAGCTTTCTTT.

The CDR3 DNA is TGTGCCAGCAGCTTTAGCGGGAGCTCCTACGAGCAGTACTTC. Its protein product is CASSFSGSSYEQYF. V usage is TRBV7-9 and J usage is TRBJ2-7; 9 nucleotides line up with TRBD2. The CDR3 has 14 amino acids. V lost 3 bases to trimming and J lost 0 bases; unmatched junction nucleotides: 0. Looked up from germline, CDR1 is SEHNR and CDR2 is FQNEAQ (reference sequence).

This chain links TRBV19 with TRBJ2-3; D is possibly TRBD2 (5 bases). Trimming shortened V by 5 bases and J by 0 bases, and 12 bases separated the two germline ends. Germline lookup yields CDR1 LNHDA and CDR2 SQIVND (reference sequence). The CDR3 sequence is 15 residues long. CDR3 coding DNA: TGTGCCAGTAGTTTCGGTGGAGGAAGCACAGATACGCAGTATTTT. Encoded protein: CASSFGGGSTDTQYF.

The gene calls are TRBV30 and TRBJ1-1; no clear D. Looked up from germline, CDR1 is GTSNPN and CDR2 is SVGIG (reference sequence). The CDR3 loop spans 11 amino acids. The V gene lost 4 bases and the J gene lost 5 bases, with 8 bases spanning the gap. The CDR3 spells CAWIGETEAFF. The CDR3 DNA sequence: TGTGCCTGGATCGGGGAAACTGAAGCTTTCTTT.

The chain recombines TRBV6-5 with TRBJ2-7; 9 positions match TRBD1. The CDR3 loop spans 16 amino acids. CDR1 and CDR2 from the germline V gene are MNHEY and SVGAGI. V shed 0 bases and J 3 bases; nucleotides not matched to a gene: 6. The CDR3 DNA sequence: TGTGCCAGCAGTTACTCTTTCGGGACAGGGCGCTACGAGCAGTACTTC. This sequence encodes CASSYSFGTGRYEQYF.

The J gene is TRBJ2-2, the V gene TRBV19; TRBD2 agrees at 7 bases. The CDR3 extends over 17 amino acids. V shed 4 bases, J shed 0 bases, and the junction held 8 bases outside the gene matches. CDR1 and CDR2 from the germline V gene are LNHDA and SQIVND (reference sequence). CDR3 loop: CASSTPPGTTNTGELFF. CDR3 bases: TGTGCCAGTAGTACCCCGCCCGGGACTACGAACACCGGGGAGCTGTTTTTT. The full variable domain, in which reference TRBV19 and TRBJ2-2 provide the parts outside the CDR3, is DGGITQSPKYLFRKEGQNVTLSCEQNLNHDAMYWYRQDPGQGLRLIYYSQIVNDFQKGDIAEGYSVSREKKESFPLTVTSAQKNPTAFYLCASSTPPGTTNTGELFFGEGSRLTVL.

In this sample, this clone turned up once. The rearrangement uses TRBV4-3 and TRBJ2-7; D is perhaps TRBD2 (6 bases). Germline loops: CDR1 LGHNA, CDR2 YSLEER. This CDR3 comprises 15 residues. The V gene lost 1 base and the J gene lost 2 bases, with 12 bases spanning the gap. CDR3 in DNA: TGCGCCAGCAGCCAAGGAGTGGAGGGCGCCTACGAGCAGTACTTC. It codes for CASSQGVEGAYEQYF.

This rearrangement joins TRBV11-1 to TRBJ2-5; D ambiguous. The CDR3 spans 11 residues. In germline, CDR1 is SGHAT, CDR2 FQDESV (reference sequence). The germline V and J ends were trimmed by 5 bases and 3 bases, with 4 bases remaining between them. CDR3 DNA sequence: TGTGCCAGCAGCGTAGAAGAGACCCAGTACTTC. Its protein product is CASSVEETQYF.

CDR3 DNA sequence: TGTGCCAGCAGCCCCCGGGTCCGGGACCGAAAGCAAGTTAACACTGAAGCTTTCTTT. Residues: CASSPRVRDRKQVNTEAFF. The V gene is TRBV21-1, the J gene TRBJ1-1. TRBV21-1 is noted as a pseudogene. This CDR3 has 19 residues.

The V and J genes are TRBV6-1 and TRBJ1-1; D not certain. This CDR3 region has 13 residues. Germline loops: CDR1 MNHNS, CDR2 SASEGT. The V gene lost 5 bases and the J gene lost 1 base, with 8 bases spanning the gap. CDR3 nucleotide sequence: TGTGCCAGCAGTTTTTCCGGGAACACTGAAGCTTTCTTT. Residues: CASSFSGNTEAFF.

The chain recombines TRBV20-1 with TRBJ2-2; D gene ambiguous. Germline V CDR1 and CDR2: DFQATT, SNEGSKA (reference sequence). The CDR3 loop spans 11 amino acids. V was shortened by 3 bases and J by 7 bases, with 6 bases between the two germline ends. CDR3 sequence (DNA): TGCAGTGCTAGCTATGTCGGGGAGCTGTTTTTT. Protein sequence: CSASYVGELFF.

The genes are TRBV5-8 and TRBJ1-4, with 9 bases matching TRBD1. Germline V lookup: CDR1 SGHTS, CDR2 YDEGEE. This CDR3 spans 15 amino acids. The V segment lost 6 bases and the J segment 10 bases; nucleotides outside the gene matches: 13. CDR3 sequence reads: CASNRRGTGFGKLFF. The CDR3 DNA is TGTGCCAGCAACCGCAGAGGGACAGGGTTTGGAAAACTGTTTTTT. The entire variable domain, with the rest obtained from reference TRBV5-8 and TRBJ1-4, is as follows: EAGVTQSPTHLIKTRGQQATLRCSPISGHTSVYWYQQALGLGLQFLLWYDEGEERNRGNFPPRFSGRQFPNYSSELNVNALELEDSALYLCASNRRGTGFGKLFFGSGTQLSVL.

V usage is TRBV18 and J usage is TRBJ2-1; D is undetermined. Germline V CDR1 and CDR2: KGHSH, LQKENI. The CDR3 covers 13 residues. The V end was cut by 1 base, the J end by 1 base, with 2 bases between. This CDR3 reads CASSPLSYNEQFF. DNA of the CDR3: TGTGCCAGCTCACCACTATCCTACAATGAGCAGTTCTTC. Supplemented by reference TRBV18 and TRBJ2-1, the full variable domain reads NAGVMQNPRHLVRRRGQEARLRCSPMKGHSHVYWYRQLPEEGLKFMVYLQKENIIDESGMPKERFSAEFPKEGPSILRIQQVVRGDSAAYFCASSPLSYNEQFFGPGTRLTVL.

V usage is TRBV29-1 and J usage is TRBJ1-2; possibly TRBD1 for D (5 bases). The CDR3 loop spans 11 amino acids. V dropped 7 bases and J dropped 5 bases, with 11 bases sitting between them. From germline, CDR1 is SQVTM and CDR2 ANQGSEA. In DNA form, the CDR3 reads TGCAGCGCGAAACAGGAGTATGGCTACACCTTC. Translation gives CSAKQEYGYTF.